This TCR beta chain was profiled in a study of shared clonotypes between healthy human individuals. As for the study in general: Samples came from a couple of female and a few male donors aged 18 to 49.

Naive CD45RA+ and memory CD45RA-negative subsets were split from CD4+ cells. The CDR3 runs to 18 residues. V was clipped by 1 base and J by 0 bases, with 14 bases between them. In germline, CDR1 is SGHNT, CDR2 YYREEE (reference sequence). Every immunoSEQ plate was one replicate of a subset's evenly spread DNA. Clones were read by immunoSEQ multiplex PCR, and TCRdb kept only the in-frame ones, dropping some. The table records under 1,900,000 clones, approximately 98.5% of them present only once. The receptor was isolated from a man aged 30 to 39 in good health. The specimen was naive CD4+ T cells sorted from blood. As to subset: CD45RA+ positively selected. The chain links TRBV5-4 to TRBJ2-6, with D perhaps matching TRBD2 (6 bases). CDR3 amino acids: CASSLRASAGSGANVLTF. CDR3 coding DNA: TGTGCCAGCAGCTTGAGGGCTAGCGCCGGCTCTGGGGCCAACGTCCTGACTTTC. Based on the CDR3 plus reference TRBV5-4 and TRBJ2-6, the full variable domain is ETGVTQSPTHLIKTRGQQVTLRCSSQSGHNTVSWYQQALGQGPQFIFQYYREEENGRGNFPPRFSGLQFPNYSSELNVNALELDDSALYLCASSLRASAGSGANVLTFGAGSRLTVL.